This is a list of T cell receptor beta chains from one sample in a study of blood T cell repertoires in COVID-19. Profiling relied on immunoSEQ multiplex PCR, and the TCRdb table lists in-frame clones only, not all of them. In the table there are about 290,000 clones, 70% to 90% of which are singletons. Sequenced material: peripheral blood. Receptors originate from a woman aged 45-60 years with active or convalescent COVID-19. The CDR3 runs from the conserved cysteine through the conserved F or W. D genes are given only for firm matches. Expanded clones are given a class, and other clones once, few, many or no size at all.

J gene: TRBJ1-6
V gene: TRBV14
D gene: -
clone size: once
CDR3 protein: CASSPRLSYNSPLHF
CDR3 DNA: TGTGCCAGCAGCCCCAGACTCTCCTATAATTCACCCCTCCACTTT

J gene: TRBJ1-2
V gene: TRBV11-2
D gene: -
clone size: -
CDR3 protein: CASRKYGRPNYGYTF
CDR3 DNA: TGTGCCAGCAGGAAATACGGCAGGCCTAACTATGGCTACACCTTC

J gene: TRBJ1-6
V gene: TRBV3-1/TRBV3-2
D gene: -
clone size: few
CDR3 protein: CASSHWEGNSPLHF
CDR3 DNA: TGTGCCAGCAGCCACTGGGAGGGGAATTCACCCCTCCACTTT

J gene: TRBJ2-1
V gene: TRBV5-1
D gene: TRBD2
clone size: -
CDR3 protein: CASSRTGTSGVRGEQFF
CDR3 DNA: TGCGCCAGCAGCCGAACAGGGACTAGCGGGGTCAGGGGTGAGCAGTTCTTC

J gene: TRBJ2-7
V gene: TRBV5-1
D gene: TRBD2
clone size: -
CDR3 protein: CASSSSGRAEYEQYF
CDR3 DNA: TGCGCCAGCAGCTCTAGCGGGAGGGCCGAGTACGAGCAGTACTTC

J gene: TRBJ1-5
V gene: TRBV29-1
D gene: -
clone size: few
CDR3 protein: CSVEFAMGQPQHF
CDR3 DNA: TGCAGCGTTGAATTTGCCATGGGCCAGCCCCAGCATTTT

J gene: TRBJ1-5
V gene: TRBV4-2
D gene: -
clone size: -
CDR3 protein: CASSQDIPGPLVHQPQHF
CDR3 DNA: TGTGCCAGCAGCCAAGATATCCCCGGACCACTAGTCCATCAGCCCCAGCATTTT

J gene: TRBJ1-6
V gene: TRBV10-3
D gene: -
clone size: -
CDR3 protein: CAISESAGDNSPLHF
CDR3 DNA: TGTGCCATCAGTGAGTCGGCAGGGGATAATTCACCCCTCCACTTT

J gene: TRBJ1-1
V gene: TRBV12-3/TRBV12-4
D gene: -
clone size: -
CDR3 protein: CASSFSRGGEAFF
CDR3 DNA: TGTGCCAGCAGTTTCTCTAGGGGTGGTGAAGCTTTCTTT

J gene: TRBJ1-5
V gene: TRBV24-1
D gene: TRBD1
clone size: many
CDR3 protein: CATSDSGTGGYQPQHF
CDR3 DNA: TGTGCCACCAGTGATTCCGGGACAGGGGGCTATCAGCCCCAGCATTTT

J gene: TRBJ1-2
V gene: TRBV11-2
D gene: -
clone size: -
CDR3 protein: CASSLLQGRGENNYGYTF
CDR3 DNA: TGTGCCAGCAGCTTACTTCAGGGGCGAGGGGAGAATAACTATGGCTACACCTTC

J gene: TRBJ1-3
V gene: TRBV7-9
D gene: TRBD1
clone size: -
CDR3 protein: CASSRDRTGNTIYF
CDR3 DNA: TGTGCCAGCAGCCGGGACAGAACTGGAAACACCATATATTTT

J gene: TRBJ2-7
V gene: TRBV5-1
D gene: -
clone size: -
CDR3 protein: CASSSRGVRYEQYF
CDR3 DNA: TGCGCCAGCAGCTCCCGCGGCGTCCGCTACGAGCAGTACTTC

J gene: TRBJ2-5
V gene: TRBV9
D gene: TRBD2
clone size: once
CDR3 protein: CASSVGGLPQETQYF
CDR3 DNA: TGTGCCAGCAGCGTAGGGGGACTACCCCAAGAGACCCAGTACTTC

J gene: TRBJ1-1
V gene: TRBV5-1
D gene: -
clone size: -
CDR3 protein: CASSLDGSGTEAFF
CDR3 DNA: TGCGCCAGCAGCCTGGACGGGTCGGGGACTGAAGCTTTCTTT

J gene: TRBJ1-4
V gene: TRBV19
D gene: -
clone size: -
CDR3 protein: CASSIVLNEKLFF
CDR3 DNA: TGTGCCAGTAGTATAGTTCTTAATGAAAAACTGTTTTTT

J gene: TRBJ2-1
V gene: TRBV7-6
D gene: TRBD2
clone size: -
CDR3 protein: CASSQIAGGVLEQFF
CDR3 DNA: TGTGCCAGCAGCCAGATAGCGGGAGGGGTCCTTGAGCAGTTCTTC

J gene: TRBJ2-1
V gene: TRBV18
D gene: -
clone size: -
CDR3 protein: CASSPRVREVGNEQFF
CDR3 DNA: TGTGCCAGCTCACCAAGGGTCAGGGAGGTCGGTAATGAGCAGTTCTTC

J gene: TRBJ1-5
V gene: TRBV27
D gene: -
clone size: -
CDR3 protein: CASSLSIDRPLHF
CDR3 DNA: TGTGCCAGCAGTTTATCGATCGACAGGCCCCTGCATTTT

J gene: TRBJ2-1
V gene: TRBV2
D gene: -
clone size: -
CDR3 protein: CASSLAGSSYNEQFF
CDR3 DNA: TGTGCCAGCAGTTTGGCGGGGAGCTCCTACAATGAGCAGTTCTTC

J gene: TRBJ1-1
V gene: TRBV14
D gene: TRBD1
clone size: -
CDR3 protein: CASSPLGGIQGMNTEAFF
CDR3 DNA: TGTGCCAGCAGCCCCCTTGGGGGAATACAGGGGATGAACACTGAAGCTTTCTTT

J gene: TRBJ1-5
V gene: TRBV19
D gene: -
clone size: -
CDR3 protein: CASSIYTGPLSNQPQHF
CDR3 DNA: TGTGCCAGTAGTATTTATACAGGTCCCCTCTCCAATCAGCCCCAGCATTTT

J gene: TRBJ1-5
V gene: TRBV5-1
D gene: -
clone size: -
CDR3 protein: CASSLAGLNQPQHF
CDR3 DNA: TGCGCCAGCAGCTTGGCAGGCCTCAATCAGCCCCAGCATTTT

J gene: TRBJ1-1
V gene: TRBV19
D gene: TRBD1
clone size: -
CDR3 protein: CASSIEATGMNTEAFF
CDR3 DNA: TGTGCCAGTAGTATAGAAGCGACAGGGATGAACACTGAAGCTTTCTTT

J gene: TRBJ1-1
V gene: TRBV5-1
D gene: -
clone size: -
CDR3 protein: CASSGRTGTTEAFF
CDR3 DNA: TGCGCCAGCAGCGGGCGAACAGGGACCACTGAAGCTTTCTTT

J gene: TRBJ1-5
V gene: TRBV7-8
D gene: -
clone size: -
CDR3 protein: CASSFTGGGYQPQHF
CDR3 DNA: TGTGCCAGCAGCTTTACTGGGGGAGGATATCAGCCCCAGCATTTT

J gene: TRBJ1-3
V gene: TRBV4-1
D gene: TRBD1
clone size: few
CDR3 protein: CASSPGQGMSSGNTIYF
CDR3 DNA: TGCGCCAGCAGCCCCGGACAGGGAATGTCCTCTGGAAACACCATATATTTT

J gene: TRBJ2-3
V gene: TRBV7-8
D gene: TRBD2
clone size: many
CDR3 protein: CASSPWTSGSFSGTDTQYF
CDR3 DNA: TGTGCCAGCAGCCCCTGGACTAGCGGGAGTTTCAGTGGCACAGATACGCAGTATTTT

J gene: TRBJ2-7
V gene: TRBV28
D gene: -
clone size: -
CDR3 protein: CASSPGYEQYF
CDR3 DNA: TGTGCCAGCAGCCCCGGCTACGAGCAGTACTTC

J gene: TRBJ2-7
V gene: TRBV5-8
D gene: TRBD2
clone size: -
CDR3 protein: CASSRRLAGAYEQYF
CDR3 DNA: TGTGCCAGCAGCCGGAGACTAGCGGGAGCCTACGAGCAGTACTTC

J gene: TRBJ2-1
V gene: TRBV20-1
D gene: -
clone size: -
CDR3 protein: CSAGLYNEQFF
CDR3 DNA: TGCAGTGCTGGACTATACAATGAGCAGTTCTTC

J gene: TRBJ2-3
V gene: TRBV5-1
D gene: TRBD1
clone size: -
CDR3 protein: CASSFSTGGTDTQYF
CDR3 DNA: TGCGCCAGCAGCTTCAGTACAGGGGGCACAGATACGCAGTATTTT

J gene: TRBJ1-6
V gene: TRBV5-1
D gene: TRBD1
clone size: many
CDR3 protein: CASSLKGQGNSPLHF
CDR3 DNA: TGCGCCAGCAGCTTGAAGGGACAGGGTAATTCACCCCTCCACTTT

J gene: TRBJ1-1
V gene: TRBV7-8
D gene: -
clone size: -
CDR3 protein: CASRRDRNPTEAFF
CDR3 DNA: TGTGCCAGCAGACGAGACAGGAACCCCACTGAAGCTTTCTTT

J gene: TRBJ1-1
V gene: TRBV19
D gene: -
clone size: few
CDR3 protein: CASSTGRNRNTEAFF
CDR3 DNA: TGTGCCAGTAGTACAGGGAGGAATCGGAACACTGAAGCTTTCTTT